The 14 T cell receptor beta chains below come from one sample, sequenced in a study of CD8 T cells in Susac syndrome. With random hexamers, 0.5 to 1 ug RNA was reverse transcribed. A single record per CDR3 protein comes from TCRdb applying MiXCR to the immunoSEQ multiplex PCR reads. Altogether hundreds of thousands of distinct CDR3 sequences are present, roughly 94% being singletons, with the ten largest covering around 0.082%. The specimen sequenced was CD4+ T cells from PBMCs. These receptors were obtained from a human donor with multiple sclerosis.

This rearrangement joins TRBV7-9 to TRBJ1-1, with a weak D call TRBD1 (6 bases). The CDR3 is made up of 14 amino acids. Trimming took off 7 bases at V and 1 base at J, with 13 bases between the two ends. The germline gives CDR1 SEHNR, CDR2 FQNEAQ (reference sequence). The chain's CDR3 is CASTPGTQNTEAFF. For the CDR3, the DNA is TGTGCCAGCACACCCGGGACACAGAACACTGAAGCTTTCTTT.

With regard to this clonotype: Compared with germline, one end of the junction differs, possibly owing to a read error. The chain carries TRBV7-8 and TRBJ2-3; D remains unclear. The CDR3 covers 11 residues. The germline CDR1 and CDR2 sequences are SGHVS and FQNEAQ. In DNA, the CDR3 is TGTGCCAGCAGTTTAGAAGATACGCAGTATTTT. Amino acids: CASSLEDTQYF.

V and J are TRBV20-1 and TRBJ2-3; no reliable D call. The V gene's germline CDR1 is DFQATT and CDR2 SNEGSKA (reference sequence). The CDR3 covers 13 residues. The ends were cut back, 1 base at V and 6 bases at J, with 11 bases in the middle. Written as DNA, the CDR3 is TGCAGTGCTAGAGTTAATCTTGGGGATACGCAGTATTTT. Translating it yields CSARVNLGDTQYF.

This clonotype appeared once. The chain carries TRBV7-2 and TRBJ2-1, with 7 positions matching TRBD2. CDR1 is SGHTA, CDR2 FQGNSA, per germline. The CDR3 has 12 amino acids. J lost 7 bases, V lost 10 bases, and 7 bases had no gene match. CDR3 protein: CAIKRGSNEQFF. Written as DNA, the CDR3 is TGTGCCATTAAGCGGGGCTCTAATGAGCAGTTCTTC.

The V call is TRBV6-5, the J call TRBJ1-2; tentatively, D is TRBD1 (5 bases). Germline V CDR1 and CDR2: MNHEY, SVGAGI. V gave up 6 bases and J gave up 7 bases, with 18 bases separating them. There are 14 residues in the CDR3. CDR3 bases: TGTGCCAGCAGCCCGGGGCAGGGAAGAGGTGGCTACACCTTC. Translation gives CASSPGQGRGGYTF.

This rearrangement joins TRBV12-3 or TRBV12-4 to TRBJ1-6; 9 nucleotides agree with TRBD1. The CDR3 extends over 16 amino acids. After removal of 0 bases from V and 10 bases from J, the junction contained 7 bases not matched to a gene. The CDR3 loop is CASSLAQGQGGSPLHF. DNA of the CDR3: TGTGCCAGCAGTTTAGCGCAGGGACAGGGCGGCTCACCCCTCCACTTT.

V gene TRBV3-1 combines with J gene TRBJ1-6, with D perhaps TRBD1 (5 bases). V lost 0 bases, J lost 7 bases, and 7 bases lay in between. CDR1 and CDR2 from the germline V gene are LGHDT and YNNKEL (reference sequence). This CDR3 region has 14 residues. CDR3 in amino acids: CASSQDHRNSPLHF. The CDR3 bases are TGTGCCAGCAGCCAAGATCACAGGAATTCACCCCTCCACTTT.

The chain is built from TRBV3-1 and TRBJ1-6; unclear D gene. Germline V gene sequence: CDR1 LGHDT, CDR2 YNNKEL (reference sequence). This CDR3 has 14 residues. Trimming cost V 0 bases and J 10 bases, with 10 bases left between them. As DNA, the CDR3 is TGTGCCAGCAGCCAAGAGGACCCCTCATCACCCCTCCACTTT. This codes for CASSQEDPSSPLHF.

The CDR3 DNA reads TGTGCCAGCAGTTTACGAGAGTCTGGGGCCAACGTCCTGACTTTC. Translating gives CASSLRESGANVLTF. The chain links TRBV12-3 or TRBV12-4 to TRBJ2-6; D call uncertain. V was clipped by 2 bases and J by 1 base, with 6 bases between them. This CDR3 spans 15 amino acids.

This rearrangement joins TRBV9 to TRBJ2-3; D uncertain. Between the trimmed V and J ends, which lost 3 bases and 2 bases, there was a span of 10 bases. The germline gives CDR1 SGDLS, CDR2 YYNGEE. The CDR3 length is 14 residues. The CDR3 nucleotides read TGTGCCAGCAGCGCGATACGGGCCACAGATACGCAGTATTTT. Translated: CASSAIRATDTQYF.

This clonotype was counted a few times. The chain carries TRBV5-4 and TRBJ2-1, with D possibly matching TRBD1 (6 bases). Trimming removed 2 bases from V and 2 bases from J, with 11 bases in between. The CDR3 consists of 15 residues. Germline-derived CDR1 and CDR2 are SGHNT and YYREEE (reference sequence). This CDR3 is CASSLRTDPYNEQFF. The CDR3 DNA is TGTGCCAGCAGCTTAAGGACAGATCCCTACAATGAGCAGTTCTTC.

This chain links TRBV30 with TRBJ1-2, with D uncertain. CDR3 size: 11 residues. CDR1 and CDR2 (germline): GTSNPN, SVGIG (reference sequence). V shed 2 bases and J shed 7 bases, with 8 bases lying between them. CDR3 residues: CAWSFWTGYTF. The CDR3 DNA is TGTGCCTGGAGTTTTTGGACTGGCTACACCTTC.

The rearrangement links TRBV20-1 to TRBJ1-1; a weak D match, TRBD1 (5 bases). The germline V gene has CDR1 DFQATT and CDR2 SNEGSKA (reference sequence). Trimming removed 6 bases from V and 1 base from J, with 12 bases in between. This CDR3 has 13 residues. CDR3 residues: CSADGQQNTEAFF. The CDR3 DNA follows: TGCAGTGCCGACGGACAACAGAACACTGAAGCTTTCTTT.

This chain uses TRBV27 with TRBJ2-7; D is undetermined. This CDR3 region has 12 residues. The V and J ends lost 6 bases and 6 bases respectively, with 12 bases between them. Germline V gene sequence: CDR1 MNHEY, CDR2 SMNVEV (reference sequence). CDR3 in DNA: TGTGCCAGCAGCTCTCGGGTCGGCGAGCAGTACGTC. Protein sequence: CASSSRVGEQYV.